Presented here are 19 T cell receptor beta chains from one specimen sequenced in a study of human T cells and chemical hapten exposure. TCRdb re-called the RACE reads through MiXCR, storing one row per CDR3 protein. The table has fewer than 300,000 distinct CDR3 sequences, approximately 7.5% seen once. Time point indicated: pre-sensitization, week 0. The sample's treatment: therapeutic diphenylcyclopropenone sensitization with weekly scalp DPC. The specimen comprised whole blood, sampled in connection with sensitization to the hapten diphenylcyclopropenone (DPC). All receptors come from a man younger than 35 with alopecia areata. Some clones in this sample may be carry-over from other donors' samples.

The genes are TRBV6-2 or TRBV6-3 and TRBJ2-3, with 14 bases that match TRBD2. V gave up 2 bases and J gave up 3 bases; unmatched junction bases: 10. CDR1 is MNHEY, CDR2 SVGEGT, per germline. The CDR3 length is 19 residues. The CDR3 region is CASSYGTSGGLDETDTQYF. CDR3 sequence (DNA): TGTGCCAGCAGTTACGGGACTAGCGGGGGCTTGGATGAGACAGATACGCAGTATTTT.

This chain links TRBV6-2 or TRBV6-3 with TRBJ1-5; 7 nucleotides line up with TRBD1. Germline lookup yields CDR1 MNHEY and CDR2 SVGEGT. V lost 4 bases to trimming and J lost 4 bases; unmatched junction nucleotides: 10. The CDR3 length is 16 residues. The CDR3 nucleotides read TGTGCCAGCAGTTCCGACAGGGTGATAAAAAATCAGCCCCAGCATTTT. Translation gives CASSSDRVIKNQPQHF.

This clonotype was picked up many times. The CDR3 DNA follows: TGCGCCAGCAGCCAAGTCCCGGGACAGGGGGGTTATGGCTACACCTTC. Protein sequence: CASSQVPGQGGYGYTF. The chain uses TRBV4-1 and TRBJ1-2; the match to TRBD1 covers 11 bases. This CDR3 comprises 16 residues. V shed 1 base, J shed 5 bases, and the junction held 6 bases outside the gene matches. Germline V lookup: CDR1 MGHRA, CDR2 YSYEKL.

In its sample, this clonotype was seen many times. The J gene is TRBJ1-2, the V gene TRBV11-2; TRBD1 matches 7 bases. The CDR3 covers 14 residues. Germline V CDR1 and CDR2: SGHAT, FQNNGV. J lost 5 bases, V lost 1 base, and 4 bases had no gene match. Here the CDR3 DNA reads TGTGCCAGCAGCTTAGTCGGGACAGATTATGGCTACACCTTC. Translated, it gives CASSLVGTDYGYTF.

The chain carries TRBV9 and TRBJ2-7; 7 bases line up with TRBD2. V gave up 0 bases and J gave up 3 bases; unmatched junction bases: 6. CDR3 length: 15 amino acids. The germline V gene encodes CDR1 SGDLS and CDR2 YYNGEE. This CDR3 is CASSVEAGRYYEQYF. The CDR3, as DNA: TGTGCCAGCAGCGTAGAAGCGGGGCGATACTACGAGCAGTACTTC.

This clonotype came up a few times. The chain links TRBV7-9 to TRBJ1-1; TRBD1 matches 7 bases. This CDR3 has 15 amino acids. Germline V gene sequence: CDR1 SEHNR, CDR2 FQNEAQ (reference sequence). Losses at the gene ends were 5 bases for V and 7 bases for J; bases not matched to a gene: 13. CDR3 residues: CASSRQGTSRDEAFF. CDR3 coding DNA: TGTGCCAGCAGCCGACAGGGTACATCGAGAGATGAAGCTTTCTTT.

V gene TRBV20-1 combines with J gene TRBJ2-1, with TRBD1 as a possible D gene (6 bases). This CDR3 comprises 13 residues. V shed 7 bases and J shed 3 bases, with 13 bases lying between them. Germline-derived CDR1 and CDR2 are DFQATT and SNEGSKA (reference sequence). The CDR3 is CSETVTGYNEQFF. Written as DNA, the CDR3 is TGCAGTGAAACCGTGACAGGCTACAATGAGCAGTTCTTC.

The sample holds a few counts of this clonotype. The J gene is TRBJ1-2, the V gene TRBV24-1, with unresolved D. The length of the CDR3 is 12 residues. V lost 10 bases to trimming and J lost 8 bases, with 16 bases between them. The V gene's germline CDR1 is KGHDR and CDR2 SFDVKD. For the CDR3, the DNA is TGTGCCACGGCCGGACTGAACATGGGCTACACCTTC. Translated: CATAGLNMGYTF.

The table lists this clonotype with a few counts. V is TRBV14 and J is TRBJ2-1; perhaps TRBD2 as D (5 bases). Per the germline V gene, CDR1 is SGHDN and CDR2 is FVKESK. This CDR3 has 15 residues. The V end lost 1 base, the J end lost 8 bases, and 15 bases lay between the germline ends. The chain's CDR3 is CASSQAFRNGDEQFF. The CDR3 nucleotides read TGTGCCAGCAGCCAAGCGTTCAGGAACGGGGATGAGCAGTTCTTC.

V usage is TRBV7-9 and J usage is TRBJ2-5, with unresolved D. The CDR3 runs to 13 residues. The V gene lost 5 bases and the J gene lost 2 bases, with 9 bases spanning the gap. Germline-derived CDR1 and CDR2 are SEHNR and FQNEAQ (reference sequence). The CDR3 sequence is CASSPPIQETQYF. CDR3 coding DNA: TGTGCCAGCAGCCCCCCTATTCAAGAGACCCAGTACTTC.

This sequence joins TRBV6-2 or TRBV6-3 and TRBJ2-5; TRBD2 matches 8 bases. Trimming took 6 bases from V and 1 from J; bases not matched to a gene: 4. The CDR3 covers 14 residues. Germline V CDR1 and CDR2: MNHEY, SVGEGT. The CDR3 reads CASRTGTSQETQYF. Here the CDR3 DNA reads TGTGCCAGCAGAACCGGGACTAGCCAAGAGACCCAGTACTTC.

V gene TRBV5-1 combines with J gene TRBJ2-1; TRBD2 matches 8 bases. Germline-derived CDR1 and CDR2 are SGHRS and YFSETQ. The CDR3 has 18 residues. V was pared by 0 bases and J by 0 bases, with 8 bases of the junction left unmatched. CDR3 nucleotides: TGCGCCAGCAGCTTGGTAAAAGAGCGGGGGAGCTCCTACAATGAGCAGTTCTTC. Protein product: CASSLVKERGSSYNEQFF.

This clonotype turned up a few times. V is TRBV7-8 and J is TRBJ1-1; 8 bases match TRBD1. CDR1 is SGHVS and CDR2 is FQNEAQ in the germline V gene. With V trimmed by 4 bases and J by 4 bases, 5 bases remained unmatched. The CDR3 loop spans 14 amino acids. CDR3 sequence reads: CASSWDRSFTEAFF. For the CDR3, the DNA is TGTGCCAGCAGCTGGGACAGGAGTTTCACTGAAGCTTTCTTT.

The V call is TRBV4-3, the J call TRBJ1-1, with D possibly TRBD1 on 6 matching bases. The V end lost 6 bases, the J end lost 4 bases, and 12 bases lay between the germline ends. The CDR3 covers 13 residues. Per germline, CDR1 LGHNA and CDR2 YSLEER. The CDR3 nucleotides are TGCGCCAGCAGTATCGACAGGACCACTGAAGCTTTCTTT. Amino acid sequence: CASSIDRTTEAFF.

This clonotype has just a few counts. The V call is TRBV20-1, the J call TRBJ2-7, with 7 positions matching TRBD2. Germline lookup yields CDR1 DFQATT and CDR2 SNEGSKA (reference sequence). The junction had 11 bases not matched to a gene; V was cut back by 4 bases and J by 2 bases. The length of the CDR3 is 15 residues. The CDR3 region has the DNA TGCAGTGCTAATCCGGGAGGCACTCTCCCCTACGAGCAGTACTTC. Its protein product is CSANPGGTLPYEQYF.

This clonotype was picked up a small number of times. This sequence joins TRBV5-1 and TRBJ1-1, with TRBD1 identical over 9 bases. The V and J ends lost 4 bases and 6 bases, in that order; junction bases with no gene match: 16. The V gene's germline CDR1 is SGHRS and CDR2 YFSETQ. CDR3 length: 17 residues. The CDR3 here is CASSPAWTGVKLAEAFF. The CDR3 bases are TGCGCCAGCAGCCCCGCTTGGACAGGGGTGAAATTGGCTGAAGCTTTCTTT.

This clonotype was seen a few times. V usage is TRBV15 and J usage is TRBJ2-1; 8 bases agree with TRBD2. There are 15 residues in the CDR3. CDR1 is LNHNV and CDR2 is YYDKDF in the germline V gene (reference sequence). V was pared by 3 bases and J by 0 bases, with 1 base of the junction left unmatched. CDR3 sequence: CATSRRGASYNEQFF. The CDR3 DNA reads TGTGCCACCAGCAGGCGGGGGGCCTCCTACAATGAGCAGTTCTTC.

The CDR3 reads CASSYGSDYGYTF. CDR3 DNA sequence: TGTGCCAGCAGTTACGGCTCCGACTATGGCTACACCTTC. The chain recombines TRBV6-2 or TRBV6-3 with TRBJ1-2; D is ambiguous. Germline values: CDR1 MNHEY, CDR2 SVGEGT. The V and J ends lost 2 bases and 3 bases respectively, with 7 bases between them. The CDR3 covers 13 residues.

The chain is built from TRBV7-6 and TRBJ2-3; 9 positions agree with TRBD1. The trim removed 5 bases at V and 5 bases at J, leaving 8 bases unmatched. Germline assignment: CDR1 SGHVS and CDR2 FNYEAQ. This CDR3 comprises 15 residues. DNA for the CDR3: TGTGCCAGCAGCCACCCGGGACAGGGAGGAGATACGCAGTATTTT. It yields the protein CASSHPGQGGDTQYF.